This entry lists 13 T cell receptor beta chains sequenced from one sample in a study of blood T cell repertoires in COVID-19. Clones were sequenced by immunoSEQ multiplex PCR, and TCRdb holds only the in-frame ones, with some missing. The sample includes almost 95,000 clones, about 70% of them seen just once. The sequenced sample was peripheral blood. These receptors came from a woman aged 55 to 70 in a cohort sampled during active or convalescent COVID-19.

V usage is TRBV18 and J usage is TRBJ1-3; D may be TRBD1 (6 bases). The CDR3 has 18 amino acids. Per the germline V gene, CDR1 is KGHSH and CDR2 is LQKENI. V was pared by 6 bases and J by 4 bases, with 25 bases between. This chain's CDR3 is CASSPAGTPRGSGNTIYF. Here the CDR3 DNA reads TGTGCCAGCTCCCCCGCCGGGACACCACGGGGTTCGGGAAACACCATATATTTT.

This clone was seen only a few times. This sequence joins TRBV10-1 and TRBJ1-1, with D possibly matching TRBD1 (6 bases). The CDR3 is 16 amino acids. Germline V gene data show CDR1 as WNHNN and CDR2 as SYGVQD (reference sequence). V lost 6 bases and J lost 1, with 18 bases in between. The CDR3 nucleotides read TGCGCCAGCAGGGGAGAGACAGGAGAGGAGAACACTGAAGCTTTCTTT. Its translation is CASRGETGEENTEAFF.

V gene TRBV9 combines with J gene TRBJ2-7; a possible D gene is TRBD2 (6 bases). Trimming cost V 3 bases and J 1 base, with 11 bases left between them. Germline V CDR1 and CDR2: SGDLS, YYNGEE. The CDR3 has 14 amino acids. The CDR3, as DNA: TGTGCCAGCAGCGGGGGGGAGAGGTCCTACGAGCAGTACTTC. Protein sequence: CASSGGERSYEQYF.

The V call is TRBV3-1 (or the pseudogene TRBV3-2), the J call TRBJ2-3, with D possibly TRBD2 on 5 matching bases. Trimming stripped 0 bases from V and 6 bases from J, with 16 bases between. There are 16 residues in the CDR3. Germline loops: CDR1 LGHDT, CDR2 YNNKEL (reference sequence). CDR3 DNA sequence: TGTGCCAGCAGCCAAGAAGGCCTAGCTGGTAAGGATACGCAGTATTTT. This codes for CASSQEGLAGKDTQYF.

The gene calls are TRBV2 and TRBJ2-3; 9 bases align to TRBD2. With V trimmed by 4 bases and J by 7 bases, 6 bases remained unmatched. There are 14 residues in the CDR3. In germline, CDR1 is SNHLY, CDR2 FYNNEI. In DNA form, the CDR3 reads TGTGCCAGCAGTGTTGGTAGCGGGGGCTATACGCAGTATTTT. This translates into CASSVGSGGYTQYF.

V is TRBV3-1 (or the pseudogene TRBV3-2) and J is TRBJ2-5, with 7 bases lining up with TRBD2. The germline CDR1 and CDR2 sequences are LGHDT and YNNKEL (reference sequence). J lost 5 bases, V lost 0 bases, and 0 bases had no gene match. The CDR3 has 13 amino acids. The CDR3 DNA reads as TGTGCCAGCAGCCAAGAACTAGCGGAGACCCAGTACTTC. It is translated as CASSQELAETQYF.

In this sample, this clone turned up a few times. The V gene is TRBV28, the J gene TRBJ1-5; D unresolved. CDR3 length: 13 amino acids. Trimming cost V 4 bases and J 0 bases, with 4 bases left between them. Germline values: CDR1 MDHEN, CDR2 SYDVKM. The CDR3 sequence: CASSSGSNQPQHF. The CDR3 coding sequence is TGTGCCAGCAGTTCGGGTAGCAATCAGCCCCAGCATTTT.

As DNA, the CDR3 is TGTGCCAGCAGCGTAGCGGGAGCGGGGGGGGATACGCAGTATTTT. It codes for CASSVAGAGGDTQYF. V usage is TRBV9 and J usage is TRBJ2-3, with 10 bases lining up with TRBD2. Germline-derived CDR1 and CDR2 are SGDLS and YYNGEE. Trimming removed 0 bases from V and 6 bases from J; junction bases left unmatched: 4. The CDR3 covers 15 residues.

The rearrangement links TRBV18 to TRBJ2-3; TRBD1 aligns across 8 bases. Trimming took 7 bases from V and 0 from J; bases not matched to a gene: 12. This CDR3 spans 17 amino acids. Germline lookup yields CDR1 KGHSH and CDR2 LQKENI. CDR3 protein: CASFPRPRQGSTDTQYF. CDR3 nucleotide sequence: TGTGCCAGCTTTCCCCGGCCACGACAGGGGAGCACAGATACGCAGTATTTT.

The CDR3, as DNA: TGTGCCAGCAGCTTAGATTCGCGGGGAACTGAAGCTTTCTTT. Translated, it gives CASSLDSRGTEAFF. This sequence joins TRBV11-3 and TRBJ1-1; D is unresolved. CDR1 is SGHNT, CDR2 YENEEA, per germline. This CDR3 is 14 amino acids long. Trimming stripped 0 bases from V and 5 bases from J, with 10 bases between.

There are a few counts of this clone. This chain connects TRBV5-6 to TRBJ2-7; D gene uncertain. This CDR3 spans 13 amino acids. Germline CDR1 is SGHDT and CDR2 is YYEEEE. The germline V and J ends were trimmed by 1 base and 0 bases, with 5 bases remaining between them. CDR3 coding DNA: TGTGCCAGCAGCTTGCCTAACTCCTACGAGCAGTACTTC. Its translation is CASSLPNSYEQYF.

This clone has just one count. The V call is TRBV11-2, the J call TRBJ2-7; the match to TRBD1 covers 7 bases. After removal of 7 bases from V and 3 bases from J, the junction contained 9 bases not matched to a gene. The germline V gene encodes CDR1 SGHAT and CDR2 FQNNGV. The CDR3 loop spans 14 amino acids. CDR3 sequence reads: CASTPSRQGYEQYF. The DNA for the CDR3 is TGTGCCAGCACTCCGTCGAGACAGGGCTACGAGCAGTACTTC.

Notes on this clone: A single base separates this from a much larger clone, so it may be a read error. Other DNA sequences in this sample translate to the same CDR3. This chain connects TRBV5-1 to TRBJ1-1; 9 positions match TRBD1. The germline CDR1 and CDR2 sequences are SGHRS and YFSETQ. V was clipped by 4 bases and J by 0 bases; unmatched bases: 1. The CDR3 totals 14 residues. The CDR3 sequence: CASSRTGVNTEAFF. As DNA, the CDR3 is TGCGCCAGCAGCCGGACAGGGGTGAACACTGAAGCTTTCTTT.